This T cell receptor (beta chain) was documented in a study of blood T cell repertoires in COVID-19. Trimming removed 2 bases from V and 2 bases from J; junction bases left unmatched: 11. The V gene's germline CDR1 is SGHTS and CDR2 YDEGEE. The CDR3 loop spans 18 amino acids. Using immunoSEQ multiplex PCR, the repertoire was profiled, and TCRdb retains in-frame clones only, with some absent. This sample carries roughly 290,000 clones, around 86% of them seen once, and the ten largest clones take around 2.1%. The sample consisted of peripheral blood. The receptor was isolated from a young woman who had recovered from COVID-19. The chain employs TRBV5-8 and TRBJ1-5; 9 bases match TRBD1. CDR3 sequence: CASSLGGQGREGNQPQHF. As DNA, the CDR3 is TGTGCCAGCAGCTTAGGGGGACAGGGTCGAGAAGGCAATCAGCCCCAGCATTTT.